This TCR beta chain was identified during a study of regulatory T cells in long-lasting Graves disease. TCR beta libraries were built with iRepertoire HTBI primers and Arm-PCR of CDR3 regions. TCRdb used MiXCR to reprocess the multiplex PCR reads, holding one entry per CDR3 protein. The table records about 470,000 distinct CDR3 sequences, approximately 21% of them present only once. Study-wide results and limits: Relative to newly diagnosed Graves' patients, persistent ones had lower TCR diversity.

Concerning this clonotype itself: No antigen is known for it.

As for time point: persistent/refractory GD, antithyroid drugs over 5 years with positive TRAb. The TCR library was made from RNA extracted from PBMCs. J gave up 2 bases and V 5 bases, and 6 bases lay outside the gene matches. The CDR3 sequence is 14 residues long. CDR1 and CDR2 (germline): MDHEN, SYDVKM. The input for sequencing was peripheral blood mononuclear cells (PBMCs), taken when the disease was refractory, from a patient treated with antithyroid drugs. This TCR was recovered from a female donor with Graves disease. The V and J genes are TRBV28 and TRBJ2-7; 7 bases map to TRBD1. The DNA for the CDR3 is TGTGCCAGCAGTATGACAGGGTATGCCTACGAGCAGTACTTC. Residues: CASSMTGYAYEQYF.